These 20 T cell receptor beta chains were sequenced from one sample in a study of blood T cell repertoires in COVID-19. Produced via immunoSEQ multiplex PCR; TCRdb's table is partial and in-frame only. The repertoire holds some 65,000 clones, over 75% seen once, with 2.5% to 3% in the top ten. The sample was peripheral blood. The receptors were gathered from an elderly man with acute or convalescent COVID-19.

The CDR3 region is CASSARTNTGELFF. CDR3 nucleotides: TGCGCCAGCAGTGCTAGGACTAACACCGGGGAGCTGTTTTTT. This chain uses TRBV10-1 with TRBJ2-2, with a weak D call TRBD2 (5 bases). The CDR3 spans 14 residues. V lost 4 bases and J 2 bases, leaving 8 bases between the germline ends. Per germline, CDR1 WNHNN and CDR2 SYGVQD (reference sequence).

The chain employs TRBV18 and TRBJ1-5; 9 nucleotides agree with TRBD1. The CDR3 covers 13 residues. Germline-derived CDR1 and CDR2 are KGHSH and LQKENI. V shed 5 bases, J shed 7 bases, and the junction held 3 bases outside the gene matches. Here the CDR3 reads CASSGDRVQPQHF. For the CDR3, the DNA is TGTGCCAGCTCAGGGGACAGGGTCCAGCCCCAGCATTTT.

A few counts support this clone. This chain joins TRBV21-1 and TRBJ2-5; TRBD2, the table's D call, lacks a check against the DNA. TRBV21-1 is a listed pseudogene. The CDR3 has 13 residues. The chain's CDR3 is CASSKEDPETQYF. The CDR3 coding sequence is TGTGCCAGCAGCAAGGAGGATCCTGAGACCCAGTACTTC.

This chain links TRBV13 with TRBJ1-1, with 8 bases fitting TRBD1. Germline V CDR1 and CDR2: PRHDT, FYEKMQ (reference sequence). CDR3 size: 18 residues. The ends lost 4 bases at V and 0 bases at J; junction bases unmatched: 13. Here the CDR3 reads CASSSSRDRQLMNTEAFF. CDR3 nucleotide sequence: TGTGCCAGCAGCTCGTCCCGGGACAGGCAACTAATGAACACTGAAGCTTTCTTT. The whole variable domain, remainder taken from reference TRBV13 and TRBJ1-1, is AAGVIQSPRHLIKEKRETATLKCYPIPRHDTVYWYQQGPGQDPQFLISFYEKMQSDKGSIPDRFSAQQFSDYHSELNMSSLELGDSALYFCASSSSRDRQLMNTEAFFGQGTRLTVV.

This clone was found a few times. The CDR3 sequence is CASRLGGTQYF. The CDR3 DNA sequence: TGTGCCAGCCGACTGGGGGGTACGCAGTATTTT. J is TRBJ2-3 and V is TRBV12-3 or TRBV12-4; TRBD2 might be the D (6 bases). With 8 bases removed from V and 8 bases from J, the gap between germline ends came to 11 bases. This CDR3 comprises 11 residues.

The chain's CDR3 is CASSPQGLAGAGELFF. In nucleotides, the CDR3 is TGTGCCAGCAGCCCACAAGGACTAGCGGGAGCCGGGGAGCTGTTTTTT. This sequence joins TRBV7-2 and TRBJ2-2; TRBD2 agrees at 13 bases. The CDR3 spans 16 residues. Unmatched junction bases numbered 6, after V lost 5 bases and J lost 6 bases. CDR1 and CDR2 (germline): SGHTA, FQGNSA.

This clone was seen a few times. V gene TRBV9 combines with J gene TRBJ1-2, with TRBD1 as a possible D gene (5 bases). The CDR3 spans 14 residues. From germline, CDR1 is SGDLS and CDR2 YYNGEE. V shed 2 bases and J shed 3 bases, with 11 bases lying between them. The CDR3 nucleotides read TGTGCCAGCAGCGTCGGGGGGGTGTACTATGGCTACACCTTC. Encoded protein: CASSVGGVYYGYTF.

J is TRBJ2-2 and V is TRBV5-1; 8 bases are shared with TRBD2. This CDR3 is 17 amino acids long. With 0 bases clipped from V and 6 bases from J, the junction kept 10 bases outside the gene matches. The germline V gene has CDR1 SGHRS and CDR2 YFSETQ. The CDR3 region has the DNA TGCGCCAGCAGCTTGGGTCCGCCCCTAGCGGGTGCCGGGGAGCTGTTTTTT. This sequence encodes CASSLGPPLAGAGELFF.

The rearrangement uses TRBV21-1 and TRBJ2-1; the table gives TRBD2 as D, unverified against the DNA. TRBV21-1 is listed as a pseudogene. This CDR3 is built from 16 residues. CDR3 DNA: TGTGCCAGCAGCAAAGAAAATAGGACTAGTTGGAATGAGCAGTTCTTC. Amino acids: CASSKENRTSWNEQFF.

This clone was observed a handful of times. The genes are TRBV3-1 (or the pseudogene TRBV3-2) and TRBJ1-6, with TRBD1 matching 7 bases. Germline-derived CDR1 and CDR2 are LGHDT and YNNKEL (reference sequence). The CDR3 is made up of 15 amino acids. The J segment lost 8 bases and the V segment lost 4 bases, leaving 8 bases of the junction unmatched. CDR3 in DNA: TGTGCCAGCAGCCGCCAGACAGGGAGGTATTCACCCCTCCACTTT. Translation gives CASSRQTGRYSPLHF.

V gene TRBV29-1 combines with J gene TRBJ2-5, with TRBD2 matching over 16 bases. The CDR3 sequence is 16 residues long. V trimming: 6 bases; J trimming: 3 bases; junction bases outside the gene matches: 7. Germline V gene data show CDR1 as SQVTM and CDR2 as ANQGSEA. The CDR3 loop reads CSVTPGLAGGEETQYF. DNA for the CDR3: TGCAGCGTCACACCGGGACTAGCGGGAGGGGAAGAGACCCAGTACTTC.

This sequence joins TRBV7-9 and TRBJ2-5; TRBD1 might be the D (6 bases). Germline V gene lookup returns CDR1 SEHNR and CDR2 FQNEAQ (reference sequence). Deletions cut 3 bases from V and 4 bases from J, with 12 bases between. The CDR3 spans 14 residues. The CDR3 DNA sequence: TGTGCCAGCAGCTTTGACAGGTTGTTAGAGACCCAGTACTTC. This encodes CASSFDRLLETQYF. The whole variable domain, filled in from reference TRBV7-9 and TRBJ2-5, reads DTGVSQNPRHKITKRGQNVTFRCDPISEHNRLYWYRQTLGQGPEFLTYFQNEAQLEKSRLLSDRFSAERPKGSFSTLEIQRTEQGDSAMYLCASSFDRLLETQYFGPGTRLLVL.

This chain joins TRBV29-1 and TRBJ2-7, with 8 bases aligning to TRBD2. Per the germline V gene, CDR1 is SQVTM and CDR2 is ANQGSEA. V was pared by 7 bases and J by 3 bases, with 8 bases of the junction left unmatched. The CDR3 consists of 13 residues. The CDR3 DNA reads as TGCAGCGCCGGGGGGGAGGGTTACTACGAGCAGTACTTC. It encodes CSAGGEGYYEQYF.

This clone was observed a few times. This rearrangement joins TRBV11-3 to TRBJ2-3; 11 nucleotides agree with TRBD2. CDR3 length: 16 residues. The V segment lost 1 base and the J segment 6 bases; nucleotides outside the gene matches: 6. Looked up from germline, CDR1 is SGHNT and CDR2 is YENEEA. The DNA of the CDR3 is TGTGCCAGCAGCTTAGTAGCGGGAGGGGCGGGCGATACGCAGTATTTT. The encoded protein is CASSLVAGGAGDTQYF. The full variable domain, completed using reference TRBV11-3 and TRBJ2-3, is EAGVVQSPRYKIIEKKQPVAFWCNPISGHNTLYWYLQNLGQGPELLIRYENEEAVDDSQLPKDRFSAERLKGVDSTLKIQPAELGDSAVYLCASSLVAGGAGDTQYFGPGTRLTVL.

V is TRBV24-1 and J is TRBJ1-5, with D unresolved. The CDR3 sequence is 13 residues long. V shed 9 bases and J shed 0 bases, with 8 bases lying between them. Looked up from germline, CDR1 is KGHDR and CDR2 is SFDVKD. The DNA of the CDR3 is TGTGCCACCGGAGTTAATAGCAATCAGCCCCAGCATTTT. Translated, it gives CATGVNSNQPQHF.

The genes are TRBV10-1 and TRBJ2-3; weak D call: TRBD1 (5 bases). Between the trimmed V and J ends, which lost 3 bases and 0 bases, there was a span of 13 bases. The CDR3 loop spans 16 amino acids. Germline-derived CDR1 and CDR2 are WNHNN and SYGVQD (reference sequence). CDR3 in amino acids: CASSEGADSSTDTQYF. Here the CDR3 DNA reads TGCGCCAGCAGTGAAGGGGCCGACTCTAGCACAGATACGCAGTATTTT.

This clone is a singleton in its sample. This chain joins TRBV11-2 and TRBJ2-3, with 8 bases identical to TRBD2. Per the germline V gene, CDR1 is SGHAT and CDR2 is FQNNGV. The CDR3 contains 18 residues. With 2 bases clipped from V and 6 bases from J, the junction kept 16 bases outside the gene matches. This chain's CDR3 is CASSLFRWSGGSRDTQYF. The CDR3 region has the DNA TGTGCCAGCAGCTTATTTAGGTGGTCGGGAGGGTCCCGTGATACGCAGTATTTT.

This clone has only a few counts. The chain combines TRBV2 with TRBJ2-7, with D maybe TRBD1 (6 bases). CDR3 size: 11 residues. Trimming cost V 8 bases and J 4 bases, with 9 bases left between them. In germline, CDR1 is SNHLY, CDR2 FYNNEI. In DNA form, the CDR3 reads TGTGCCAGCGGACAGATGTACGAGCAGTACTTC. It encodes CASGQMYEQYF.

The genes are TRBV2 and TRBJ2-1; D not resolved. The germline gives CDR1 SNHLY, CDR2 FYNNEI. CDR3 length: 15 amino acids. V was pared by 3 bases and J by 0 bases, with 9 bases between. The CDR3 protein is CASSERRNSYNEQFF. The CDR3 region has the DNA TGTGCCAGCAGTGAGAGGCGGAACTCCTACAATGAGCAGTTCTTC.

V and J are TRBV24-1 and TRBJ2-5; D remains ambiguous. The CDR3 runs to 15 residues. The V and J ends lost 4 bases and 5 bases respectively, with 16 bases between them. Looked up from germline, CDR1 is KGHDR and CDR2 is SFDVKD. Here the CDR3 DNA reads TGTGCCACCAGTGAGTCCGATGGGCATCGGGAGACCCAGTACTTC. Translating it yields CATSESDGHRETQYF.